The 26 T cell receptor beta chains given below trace back to one sample, sequenced in a study of T cells in localized non-small cell lung cancer. Produced via immunoSEQ multiplex PCR; TCRdb's table is partial and in-frame only. This table has roughly 24,000 clones, under 95% appearing once. The sequencing used peripheral blood, collected before any cancer treatment. The receptors were gathered from a female donor older than 55 with stage II squamous cell lung carcinoma.

This sequence joins TRBV10-2 and TRBJ2-1; D is undetermined. With 3 bases removed from V and 2 bases from J, the gap between germline ends came to 2 bases. Germline values: CDR1 WSHSY, CDR2 SAAADI. This CDR3 spans 12 amino acids. CDR3 residues: CASSDPYNEQFF. The DNA for the CDR3 is TGCGCCAGCAGTGACCCCTACAATGAGCAGTTCTTC.

CDR3 nucleotides: TGTGCCAGCAGTGGGGGGAGGGGCAATGAGCAGTTCTTC. It codes for CASSGGRGNEQFF. This rearrangement joins TRBV6-1 to TRBJ2-1; 7 nucleotides match TRBD2. J lost 6 bases, V lost 4 bases, and 3 bases had no gene match. The germline CDR1 and CDR2 sequences are MNHNS and SASEGT. This CDR3 comprises 13 residues.

This chain joins TRBV7-9 and TRBJ1-1; no definite D call. The CDR3 covers 14 residues. V dropped 1 base and J dropped 1 base, with 7 bases sitting between them. Germline values: CDR1 SEHNR, CDR2 FQNEAQ (reference sequence). CDR3 residues: CASSLVTSNTEAFF. The CDR3 nucleotides are TGTGCCAGCAGCTTAGTTACCTCGAACACTGAAGCTTTCTTT.

The J gene is TRBJ2-4, the V gene TRBV5-1; possibly TRBD1 for D (5 bases). CDR3 size: 15 residues. Trimming removed 0 bases at V and 5 bases at J, with 12 bases between. Germline lookup yields CDR1 SGHRS and CDR2 YFSETQ. CDR3 in amino acids: CASSLEGRVENIQYF. CDR3 sequence (DNA): TGCGCCAGCAGCTTGGAGGGCAGGGTGGAAAACATTCAGTACTTC.

CDR3 bases: TGTGCCACCAGCACTGGGACAGGGGACAATGAGCAGTTCTTC. It translates to CATSTGTGDNEQFF. V and J are TRBV15 and TRBJ2-1; 10 positions match TRBD1. CDR3 length equals 14 residues. Trimming took 4 bases from V and 5 from J; bases not matched to a gene: 2. CDR1 is LNHNV, CDR2 YYDKDF, per germline (reference sequence).

The gene calls are TRBV6-4 and TRBJ2-7; D is perhaps TRBD1 or TRBD2 (5 bases each). The CDR3 extends over 15 amino acids. V was clipped by 2 bases and J by 2 bases, with 13 bases between them. Germline V gene lookup returns CDR1 MRHNA and CDR2 SNTAGT. The CDR3 sequence is CASSDPGRPTYEQYF. CDR3 in DNA: TGTGCCAGCAGTGACCCGGGACGGCCGACCTACGAGCAGTACTTC.

The chain recombines TRBV2 with TRBJ2-1; D uncertain. V lost 4 bases, J lost 0 bases, and 7 bases lay in between. The CDR3 sequence is 14 residues long. Germline V gene lookup returns CDR1 SNHLY and CDR2 FYNNEI. The CDR3: CASSVISSYNEQFF. The CDR3 bases are TGTGCCAGCAGTGTAATTTCCTCCTACAATGAGCAGTTCTTC.

This clone has just one count. The CDR3 here is CATRELYNEQFF. Written as DNA, the CDR3 is TGTGCCACACGGGAGCTCTACAATGAGCAGTTCTTC. The gene calls are TRBV7-9 and TRBJ2-1; a possible D gene is TRBD2 (6 bases). Trimming pared 10 bases from V and 3 bases from J, leaving 10 bases between. Per germline, CDR1 SEHNR and CDR2 FQNEAQ (reference sequence). The CDR3 covers 12 residues.

The chain carries TRBV2 and TRBJ1-2; no reliable D call. Trimming cost V 4 bases and J 5 bases, with 14 bases left between them. The CDR3 has 14 residues. Germline V lookup: CDR1 SNHLY, CDR2 FYNNEI. The CDR3 reads CASSVGRAEYGYTF. CDR3 in DNA: TGTGCCAGCAGTGTCGGTAGGGCAGAGTATGGCTACACCTTC.

The CDR3 is CAWGQGKETQYF. DNA for the CDR3: TGTGCCTGGGGACAGGGGAAGGAGACCCAGTACTTC. The J gene is TRBJ2-5, the V gene TRBV30; 9 bases agree with TRBD1. The length of the CDR3 is 12 residues. The V gene's germline CDR1 is GTSNPN and CDR2 SVGIG (reference sequence). V shed 5 bases, J shed 5 bases, and the junction held 3 bases outside the gene matches.

The sample holds a few counts of this clone. The chain carries TRBV28 and TRBJ2-4; 11 bases align to TRBD2. V shed 7 bases, J shed 4 bases, and the junction held 12 bases outside the gene matches. Per germline, CDR1 MDHEN and CDR2 SYDVKM. The CDR3 spans 17 residues. CDR3 bases: TGTGCCAGCACCTCATCGGCTAGCGGGAGGTCTAAAAACATTCAGTACTTC. Translation: CASTSSASGRSKNIQYF.

The gene calls are TRBV25-1 and TRBJ2-4; TRBD1 matches 11 bases. The trim removed 4 bases at V and 9 bases at J, leaving 5 bases unmatched. Germline loops: CDR1 MGHDK, CDR2 SYGVNS. The CDR3 totals 14 residues. The CDR3 bases are TGTGCCAGCAGTGGGGGACAGGGGGATCGCATTCAGTACTTC. Its translation is CASSGGQGDRIQYF.

The genes are TRBV9 and TRBJ2-2, with 11 positions matching TRBD2. The germline gives CDR1 SGDLS, CDR2 YYNGEE. With 1 base clipped from V and 10 bases from J, the junction kept 6 bases outside the gene matches. CDR3 length: 15 residues. CDR3 sequence reads: CASSVRLAGGPELFF. CDR3 coding DNA: TGTGCCAGCAGCGTAAGGCTAGCGGGAGGTCCGGAGCTGTTTTTT.

This clone was counted once. The chain combines TRBV30 with TRBJ2-1, with 7 bases identical to TRBD2. With V trimmed by 5 bases and J by 3 bases, 7 bases remained unmatched. This CDR3 is built from 14 residues. CDR1 and CDR2 (germline): GTSNPN, SVGIG (reference sequence). The CDR3 sequence is CAWWLAVNYNEQFF. The DNA for the CDR3 is TGTGCCTGGTGGCTAGCGGTCAACTACAATGAGCAGTTCTTC.

This clone was counted a single time. The chain joins TRBV7-2 to TRBJ2-5; the match to TRBD2 covers 8 bases. After removal of 5 bases from V and 5 bases from J, the junction contained 7 bases not matched to a gene. CDR1 is SGHTA, CDR2 FQGNSA, per germline. This CDR3 is 14 amino acids long. The CDR3: CASSTRGGGETQYF. The CDR3 nucleotides are TGTGCCAGCAGCACCCGGGGGGGCGGGGAGACCCAGTACTTC.

The rearrangement joins TRBV7-2 to TRBJ2-7; D not resolved. This CDR3 has 13 amino acids. Germline V gene sequence: CDR1 SGHTA, CDR2 FQGNSA. V gave up 3 bases and J gave up 3 bases, with 9 bases separating them. CDR3 sequence (DNA): TGTGCCAGCAGCTTTTTACAGCGCTACGAGCAGTACTTC. Its protein product is CASSFLQRYEQYF.

This clone was seen only a few times. The gene calls are TRBV30 and TRBJ1-2, with D unresolved. Germline V gene lookup returns CDR1 GTSNPN and CDR2 SVGIG (reference sequence). The CDR3 totals 14 residues. The ends were cut back, 2 bases at V and 8 bases at J, with 18 bases in the middle. CDR3: CAWSRLSVVGGYTF. The CDR3 region has the DNA TGTGCCTGGAGTCGTCTCTCCGTGGTTGGCGGCTACACCTTC.

The rearrangement uses TRBV2 and TRBJ2-1, with 9 bases identical to TRBD2. This CDR3 is 14 amino acids long. Unmatched junction bases numbered 7, after V lost 6 bases and J lost 7 bases. Germline CDR1 is SNHLY and CDR2 is FYNNEI. Here the CDR3 reads CASRDSGSWNEQFF. As DNA, the CDR3 is TGTGCCAGCAGGGATAGCGGGAGTTGGAATGAGCAGTTCTTC.

The J gene is TRBJ1-3, the V gene TRBV9; maybe TRBD1 (6 bases). Germline loops: CDR1 SGDLS, CDR2 YYNGEE. The CDR3 is 15 amino acids. V was cut by 3 bases and J by 0 bases, with 10 bases left in between. The DNA of the CDR3 is TGTGCCAGCAGCGCACAAGGGGGCTCTGGAAACACCATATATTTT. It yields the protein CASSAQGGSGNTIYF.

The CDR3 DNA reads TGCGCCAGCAGCCACGGGCAGGGTTATGGCTACACCTTC. It specifies CASSHGQGYGYTF. The chain carries TRBV4-1 and TRBJ1-2; TRBD1 might be the D (5 bases). V lost 3 bases, J lost 5 bases, and 10 bases lay in between. This CDR3 has 13 amino acids. CDR1 MGHRA and CDR2 YSYEKL come from the germline V gene.

V gene TRBV7-9 combines with J gene TRBJ2-7; perhaps TRBD2 as D (6 bases). The CDR3 extends over 17 amino acids. The germline V gene encodes CDR1 SEHNR and CDR2 FQNEAQ (reference sequence). Trimming removed 1 base at V and 1 base at J, with 17 bases between. The CDR3 coding sequence is TGTGCCAGCAGCTTAGGGAATGGAGGGGTAACATCCTACGAGCAGTACTTC. Translation: CASSLGNGGVTSYEQYF.

The chain couples TRBV7-9 to TRBJ1-2, with TRBD1 identical over 10 bases. Per the germline V gene, CDR1 is SEHNR and CDR2 is FQNEAQ (reference sequence). The CDR3 sequence is 14 residues long. After removal of 5 bases from V and 2 bases from J, the junction contained 2 bases not matched to a gene. The CDR3, as DNA: TGTGCCAGCAGCCCGGGACAGGGGAACTATGGCTACACCTTC. The encoded protein is CASSPGQGNYGYTF.

The chain is built from TRBV30 and TRBJ1-4; D remains ambiguous. Trimming took 0 bases from V and 8 from J, leaving 16 bases between them. The CDR3 is 15 amino acids. Germline lookup yields CDR1 GTSNPN and CDR2 SVGIG (reference sequence). The CDR3 DNA reads as TGTGCCTGGAGTGTCTCCACTCTTAGCGGCGAAAAACTGTTTTTT. As protein: CAWSVSTLSGEKLFF.

J is TRBJ2-7 and V is TRBV2, with TRBD2 identical over 11 bases. Trimming removed 6 bases from V and 2 bases from J; junction bases left unmatched: 12. Germline V gene data show CDR1 as SNHLY and CDR2 as FYNNEI. The CDR3 length is 17 residues. CDR3 bases: TGTGCCAGCAGAGTTGGGACTAGCGGCAATCGTCCCTACGAGCAGTACTTC. It encodes CASRVGTSGNRPYEQYF.

The rearrangement links TRBV5-1 to TRBJ2-4; TRBD2 matches at 7 bases. The CDR3 extends over 17 amino acids. V lost 0 bases and J lost 5; bases outside the gene matches: 11. Per the germline V gene, CDR1 is SGHRS and CDR2 is YFSETQ. The CDR3 loop reads CASSLVGIGSGENIQYF. CDR3 DNA sequence: TGCGCCAGCAGCTTGGTTGGTATCGGCAGCGGGGAAAACATTCAGTACTTC.

This chain uses TRBV18 with TRBJ2-3, with D uncertain. The CDR3 covers 18 residues. Per germline, CDR1 KGHSH and CDR2 LQKENI. Deletions cut 1 base from V and 3 bases from J, with 20 bases between. The CDR3 reads CASSPLPPGPPGTDTQYF. As DNA, the CDR3 is TGTGCCAGCTCACCACTCCCCCCCGGGCCTCCTGGGACAGATACGCAGTATTTT. Complete variable domain (other parts from reference TRBV18 and TRBJ2-3): NAGVMQNPRHLVRRRGQEARLRCSPMKGHSHVYWYRQLPEEGLKFMVYLQKENIIDESGMPKERFSAEFPKEGPSILRIQQVVRGDSAAYFCASSPLPPGPPGTDTQYFGPGTRLTVL.